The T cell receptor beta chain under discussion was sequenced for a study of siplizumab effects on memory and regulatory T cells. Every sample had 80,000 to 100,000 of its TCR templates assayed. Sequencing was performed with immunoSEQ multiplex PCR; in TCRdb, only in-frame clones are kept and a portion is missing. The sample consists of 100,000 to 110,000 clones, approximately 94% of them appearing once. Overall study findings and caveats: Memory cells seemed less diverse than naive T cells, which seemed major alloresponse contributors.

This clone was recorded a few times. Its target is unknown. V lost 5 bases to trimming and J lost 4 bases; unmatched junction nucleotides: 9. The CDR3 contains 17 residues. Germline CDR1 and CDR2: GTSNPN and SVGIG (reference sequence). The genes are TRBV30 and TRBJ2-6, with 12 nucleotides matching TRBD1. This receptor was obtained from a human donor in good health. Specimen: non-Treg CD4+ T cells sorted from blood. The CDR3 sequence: CAWYRDRGRGGANVLTF. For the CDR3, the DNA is TGTGCCTGGTACCGGGACAGGGGGCGCGGGGGGGCCAACGTCCTGACTTTC.